Below, 21 T cell receptor beta chains from the same sample are listed, as sequenced in a study of T cells in Graves' hyperthyroidism and ophthalmopathy. TCR beta CDR3 sequences were amplified from RNA transcripts. When the TCR CDR3 underwent first-round RT-PCR, the HTBI primer set was used. Using its own MiXCR run on the multiplex PCR reads, TCRdb lists one record per CDR3 protein. The data show 600,000 to 650,000 distinct CDR3 sequences, around 15% seen once. Sequenced input: blood. The receptors derive from a woman aged 25 to 39 with Graves' hyperthyroidism.

The chain joins TRBV9 to TRBJ2-5; TRBD2 is a possible D gene (6 bases). In germline, CDR1 is SGDLS, CDR2 YYNGEE. The ends were cut back, 0 bases at V and 5 bases at J, with 14 bases in the middle. The CDR3 contains 15 residues. The CDR3 DNA is TGTGCCAGCAGCGTAGGACCCGGGGGAGGTGAGACCCAGTACTTC. Protein: CASSVGPGGGETQYF. The whole variable domain, remainder taken from reference TRBV9 and TRBJ2-5, is DSGVTQTPKHLITATGQRVTLRCSPRSGDLSVYWYQQSLDQGLQFLIQYYNGEERAKGNILERFSAQQFPDLHSELNLSSLELGDSALYFCASSVGPGGGETQYFGPGTRLLVL.

The gene calls are TRBV7-9 and TRBJ2-3; D is unresolved. In germline, CDR1 is SEHNR, CDR2 FQNEAQ (reference sequence). V was clipped by 5 bases and J by 0 bases, with 12 bases between them. This CDR3 comprises 15 residues. The DNA of the CDR3 is TGTGCCAGCAGCGACGGACCCTCTAGCACAGATACGCAGTATTTT. It encodes CASSDGPSSTDTQYF.

The chain carries TRBV29-1 and TRBJ2-3, with 8 positions matching TRBD1. Unmatched junction bases numbered 9, after V lost 5 bases and J lost 2 bases. CDR3 length equals 15 residues. CDR1 SQVTM and CDR2 ANQGSEA come from the germline V gene. CDR3 sequence (DNA): TGCAGCGTTCTCGGGACAGGCAGCGACACAGATACGCAGTATTTT. Protein product: CSVLGTGSDTDTQYF.

At least ten counts were recorded for this clonotype. The DNA for the CDR3 is TGTGCCAGCAGCAAGCGGACCTACGAGCAGTACTTC. This sequence encodes CASSKRTYEQYF. The rearrangement uses TRBV7-2 and TRBJ2-7, with TRBD2 as a possible D gene (5 bases). Germline V gives CDR1 SGHTA, CDR2 FQGNSA. V lost 5 bases to trimming and J lost 2 bases, with 7 bases between them. The CDR3 length is 12 residues. The full variable domain, rest sourced from reference TRBV7-2 and TRBJ2-7, is GAGVSQSPSNKVTEKGKDVELRCDPISGHTALYWYRQSLGQGLEFLIYFQGNSAPDKSGLPSDRFSAERTGGSVSTLTIQRTQQEDSAVYLCASSKRTYEQYFGPGTRLTVT.

Points on this clonotype: It may be a read error: a sequence one base away is much more abundant. Since the CDR3 does not end with the conserved phenylalanine or tryptophan, this likely comes from a read error. This chain uses TRBV6-1 with TRBJ1-5; TRBD1 aligns across 7 bases. This CDR3 is built from 15 residues. Germline V lookup: CDR1 MNHNS, CDR2 SASEGT. V shed 8 bases and J 2 bases; nucleotides not matched to a gene: 9. CDR3 protein: CASQRQGGGNQPQHL. The CDR3 region has the DNA TGTGCCAGCCAGCGACAGGGTGGAGGCAATCAGCCCCAGCATCTT.

Of note for this clonotype: A much larger clone lies a single base off, so this may be a read error. This chain uses TRBV2 with TRBJ1-4; 7 bases agree with TRBD1. Germline trimming cut 4 bases from V and 5 bases from J; bases unmatched to any gene: 1. Germline values: CDR1 SNHLY, CDR2 FYNNEI. The CDR3 consists of 13 residues. The CDR3 here is CASSVGQNEKLFF. The CDR3 nucleotides are TGTGCCAGCAGTGTGGGACAGAATGAAAAACTGTTTTTT.

This clonotype was seen at least ten times. The chain combines TRBV20-1 with TRBJ2-3; TRBD2 matches at 7 bases. The trim removed 6 bases at V and 0 bases at J, leaving 9 bases unmatched. The V gene's germline CDR1 is DFQATT and CDR2 SNEGSKA (reference sequence). The length of the CDR3 is 15 residues. CDR3 DNA sequence: TGCAGTGCCAGACGCCGGGGGGTGAGCACAGATACGCAGTATTTT. Protein product: CSARRRGVSTDTQYF.

The CDR3: CASSSRNSYEQYF. CDR3 sequence (DNA): TGTGCCAGCTCCTCAAGGAATTCCTACGAGCAGTACTTC. The chain employs TRBV18 and TRBJ2-7; no clear D. CDR3 length: 13 residues. Trimming shortened V by 6 bases and J by 1 base, and 10 bases separated the two germline ends. Germline lookup yields CDR1 KGHSH and CDR2 LQKENI.

This clonotype was observed a few times. V and J are TRBV3-1 and TRBJ2-7, with TRBD2 matching 10 bases. Looked up from germline, CDR1 is LGHDT and CDR2 is YNNKEL (reference sequence). CDR3 length: 16 residues. The V segment lost 2 bases and the J segment 0 bases; nucleotides outside the gene matches: 4. CDR3: CASSQTTSGLSYEQYF. Written as DNA, the CDR3 is TGTGCCAGCAGCCAAACGACTAGCGGGCTCTCCTACGAGCAGTACTTC.

This rearrangement joins TRBV20-1 to TRBJ2-7, with D perhaps matching TRBD1 (6 bases). Germline values: CDR1 DFQATT, CDR2 SNEGSKA (reference sequence). V gave up 2 bases and J gave up 8 bases, with 16 bases separating them. The CDR3 sequence is 13 residues long. CDR3 amino acids: CSARLGTTGKQYF. The CDR3 DNA sequence: TGCAGTGCTAGACTGGGGACAACAGGGAAGCAGTACTTC.

The chain joins TRBV30 to TRBJ2-1; TRBD2 agrees at 10 bases. Trimming cost V 2 bases and J 3 bases; bases outside gene matches: 1. Per germline, CDR1 GTSNPN and CDR2 SVGIG (reference sequence). CDR3 length: 14 amino acids. The CDR3 DNA is TGTGCCTGGAGTAGCGGGAGGGACTACAATGAGCAGTTCTTC. Amino acids: CAWSSGRDYNEQFF.

At least ten counts were recorded for this clonotype. V usage is TRBV15 and J usage is TRBJ1-1, with TRBD1 matching over 8 bases. CDR1 is LNHNV, CDR2 YYDKDF, per germline (reference sequence). This CDR3 is 14 amino acids long. Trimming cost V 3 bases and J 3 bases; bases outside gene matches: 3. CDR3 nucleotides: TGTGCCACCAGCAGGGACAGGGCGGACACTGAAGCTTTCTTT. Protein: CATSRDRADTEAFF.

This clonotype was detected ten times or more. The gene calls are TRBV3-1 and TRBJ2-1, with no clear D. This CDR3 is built from 13 residues. The V gene lost 0 bases and the J gene lost 6 bases, with 6 bases spanning the gap. The V gene's germline CDR1 is LGHDT and CDR2 YNNKEL (reference sequence). Written as DNA, the CDR3 is TGTGCCAGCAGCCAAGATCCTATCAATGAGCAGTTCTTC. Amino acids: CASSQDPINEQFF.

This chain joins TRBV6-1 and TRBJ1-4, with unresolved D. Germline CDR1 and CDR2: MNHNS and SASEGT. This CDR3 has 13 amino acids. Trimming removed 5 bases from V and 8 bases from J, with 12 bases in between. The CDR3 nucleotides are TGTGCCAGCAGTCAACCGGATGGCGAAAAACTGTTTTTT. This encodes CASSQPDGEKLFF.

The V and J genes are TRBV27 and TRBJ2-2; D not resolved. CDR3 length: 14 amino acids. With 4 bases removed from V and 0 bases from J, the gap between germline ends came to 6 bases. CDR1 MNHEY and CDR2 SMNVEV come from the germline V gene (reference sequence). CDR3 region: CASSYLSNTGELFF. The CDR3, as DNA: TGTGCCAGCAGTTATCTATCGAACACCGGGGAGCTGTTTTTT.

This clonotype was recorded at least ten times. The CDR3 spells CASSSGLAVGYEQYF. CDR3 DNA: TGTGCCAGCAGCTCGGGACTAGCGGTGGGCTACGAGCAGTACTTC. The chain couples TRBV11-2 to TRBJ2-7, with 11 bases aligning to TRBD2. Germline loops: CDR1 SGHAT, CDR2 FQNNGV. After removal of 4 bases from V and 3 bases from J, the junction contained 5 bases not matched to a gene. CDR3 length equals 15 residues.

This clonotype has ten or more counts. This rearrangement joins TRBV11-1 to TRBJ1-5; no clear D gene. V was pared by 4 bases and J by 5 bases, with 9 bases between. Germline V gene sequence: CDR1 SGHAT, CDR2 FQDESV (reference sequence). The CDR3 covers 13 residues. CDR3 in DNA: TGTGCCAGCAGCTCTGGATCTGATCAGCCCCAGCATTTT. Translating gives CASSSGSDQPQHF.

This clonotype was found a few times. The rearrangement links TRBV5-6 to TRBJ2-6; no clear D. The CDR3 spans 16 residues. The V end was cut by 7 bases, the J end by 0 bases, with 14 bases between. Germline V lookup: CDR1 SGHDT, CDR2 YYEEEE. CDR3 loop: CASRRDRISGANVLTF. The CDR3 DNA sequence: TGTGCCAGCCGGAGAGATCGGATCTCTGGGGCCAACGTCCTGACTTTC.

A few counts support this clonotype. The chain recombines TRBV5-6 with TRBJ2-1; D may be TRBD1 or TRBD2 (6 bases each). The CDR3 has 15 amino acids. CDR1 and CDR2 from the germline V gene are SGHDT and YYEEEE. Trimming pared 7 bases from V and 3 bases from J, leaving 17 bases between. The CDR3 region has the DNA TGTGCCAGCGCCCTAGGGGGGTATAGCTACAATGAGCAGTTCTTC. It translates to CASALGGYSYNEQFF. Full variable domain (outside the CDR3, taken from reference TRBV5-6 and TRBJ2-1): DAGVTQSPTHLIKTRGQQVTLRCSPKSGHDTVSWYQQALGQGPQFIFQYYEEEERQRGNFPDRFSGHQFPNYSSELNVNALLLGDSALYLCASALGGYSYNEQFFGPGTRLTVL.

Concerning this clonotype itself: One junction end disagrees with the germline gene, perhaps due to a read error. The gene calls are TRBV28 and TRBJ2-3; 12 bases line up with TRBD2. CDR1 is MDHEN, CDR2 SYDVKM, per germline. The CDR3 runs 16 residues. In DNA, the CDR3 is TGTACCAGCAGTCCGATGACTAGCGGGAGTATTGATACGCAGTATTTT. Protein product: CTSSPMTSGSIDTQYF.

This clonotype has a handful of counts. The V gene is TRBV9, the J gene TRBJ2-5; 9 bases map to TRBD1. Per the germline V gene, CDR1 is SGDLS and CDR2 is YYNGEE. CDR3 size: 14 residues. V shed 7 bases, J shed 5 bases, and the junction held 9 bases outside the gene matches. The CDR3 reads CASGPRTGVETQYF. CDR3 in DNA: TGTGCCAGCGGTCCTCGGACAGGGGTGGAGACCCAGTACTTC.